This T cell receptor (beta chain) was identified in a study of blood T cell repertoires in COVID-19 (dated by TCRdb to between 2020 and 2021). At the level of the whole study: Collaborator samples came from the United States, Italy and Spain and covered acute and convalescent phases of COVID-19. The prospective study material was composed of cDNA or gDNA derived from T cells, B-cell-depleted T cells, or PBMCs. The samples were drawn from the first 160 participants of the ongoing ImmuneRACE study and from some 1,300 subjects provided by 6 global collaborators. The repertoires were released in a freely available public database meant as a resource for research on the immune response to SARS-CoV-2. Where HLA class I and class II types were available, the types were taken from metadata supplied by the sample provider, not from assay-based typing. Sample metadata almost always included a de-identified subject ID, COVID-19 status, age in years and sex. Deeply sampled blood TCRbeta repertoires from subjects exposed to, actively infected with, or recovered from COVID-19 were included in the dataset.

General study outcomes and caveats: The amount of clinical and demographic metadata varied by source and participant and was provided uncurated.

CDR1 and CDR2 (PRHDT, FYEKMQ) derive from the germline V gene (reference sequence). V is pruned by 2 bases and J by 5 bases, leaving 3 bases of the junction without a gene match. Spanning cysteine to phenylalanine, the CDR3 consists of 16 amino acids. Only the CDR3 part of the read is kept: 48 bases, read in frame from the first base. One collaborating source in Seattle enrolled patients during active infection and followed them longitudinally through the course of disease. Each collaborating institution followed its own protocols to collect whole blood in K2EDTA tubes. For TCRbeta analysis, collaborators shipped samples in one of three forms: frozen whole blood, isolated PBMCs, or DNA extracted from either of those sample types. TCRbeta CDR3 regions were amplified from genomic DNA using the immunoSEQ Assay, a bias-controlled multiplex PCR. Concerning the study's data processing: Nucleated cell counts per sample were estimated from amplification of reference gene primers within the assay. To quantify the absolute abundance of each unique TCRbeta CDR3 rearrangement, sequence reads were collapsed and filtered. For each sample, productive Simpson clonality was calculated as the square root of Simpson's diversity index over productive rearrangements. TCRdb obtained this table from immuneACCESS and retained in-frame rearrangements with V and J assigned. These tables miss some clones; where compared with another copy, unresolved V genes account for less than half of the shortfall, and the remainder is unexplained. D and trimming were read from the DNA, whereas the V and J calls and clone size are those reported in that table. The sample table contains around 180,000 clones; only one count was recorded for more than 75% of them. The ten largest clones capture about 18% of the sample.

Comments on this clone: It lacks a known antigen. No qualities accompany the bases; no much larger clone lies one base away.

The sequencing input was peripheral blood. The receptor chain draws on TRBV13 and TRBJ2-1; the central 13 bases match TRBD2. This sequence originates from a person aged 70 to 80 with COVID-19, enrolled during active disease. The CDR3: CASSLRTSGSHNEQFF. DNA sequence: TGTGCCAGCAGCTTAAGGACTAGCGGGAGCCACAATGAGCAGTTCTTC.